This TCR beta chain was recovered during a study of tumor and adjacent non-tumor tissue in lung cancer. Study details: Samples averaged about 4.2 million productive TCRbeta reads each.

Concerning this clonotype: Its antigen is unidentified. A junction end diverges from the germline sequence, so it may reflect a read error.

The library came from three nested PCR rounds adapted from ARM-PCR protocols. TCRdb re-analysed the multiplex PCR reads in MiXCR, keeping a single row per CDR3 protein. The sample has around 71,000 distinct CDR3 sequences; roughly 72% are singletons. Points from the study as a whole: Tumor repertoires had a smaller top 100 clone share than normal lung. Tumor tissue had significantly higher TCR diversity than normal lung.

No cell sorting was done before RNA was extracted from the tissue. Newly diagnosed lung cancer patients had thoracic surgery in China, August–late 2014, without prior chemotherapy. This CDR3 spans 13 amino acids. Looked up from germline, CDR1 is SGHDN and CDR2 is FVKESK. The sample taken for sequencing was lung tumor tissue. The chain recombines TRBV14 with TRBJ2-3; D gene unclear. This clonotype was obtained from a woman aged 40 to 50 with non-small cell lung cancer. As DNA, the CDR3 is TGTGCCAGCAACCAAGGCCTCACAGATACGCAGTATTTT. It is translated as CASNQGLTDTQYF.